A single sample is the source of the 9 T cell receptor beta chains below, sequenced in a study of blood T cell repertoires in COVID-19. Only in-frame clones appear in the TCRdb table, and some are missing; sequencing was by immunoSEQ multiplex PCR. Seen here are 100,000 to 120,000 clones, 60% to 80% observed once, and the top ten hold roughly 16%. Sequencing was carried out using peripheral blood. Receptor source: a woman of 80 years or more with active or convalescent COVID-19.

This clone was counted between two and nine times. J is TRBJ1-2 and V is TRBV3-1 (or the pseudogene TRBV3-2); 7 bases line up with TRBD1. The germline CDR1 and CDR2 sequences are LGHDT and YNNKEL (reference sequence). The CDR3 loop spans 15 amino acids. The ends lost 1 base at V and 2 bases at J; junction bases unmatched: 4. The CDR3 nucleotides read TGTGCCAGCAGCCAAGGGCCGGGACAGAACTATGGCTACACCTTC. It encodes CASSQGPGQNYGYTF.

This chain uses TRBV7-9 with TRBJ2-3, with TRBD1 matching 7 bases. Trimming at V came to 6 bases and at J to 2 bases, leaving 11 bases not matched to a gene. This CDR3 has 16 residues. Germline values: CDR1 SEHNR, CDR2 FQNEAQ (reference sequence). DNA of the CDR3: TGTGCCAGCAGGTCCGTAGGACAGGCATACACAGATACGCAGTATTTT. The encoded protein is CASRSVGQAYTDTQYF.

The chain carries TRBV30 and TRBJ1-5; a weak D match, TRBD1 (5 bases). The germline V and J ends were trimmed by 1 base and 12 bases, with 19 bases remaining between them. The CDR3 totals 14 residues. The V gene's germline CDR1 is GTSNPN and CDR2 SVGIG (reference sequence). The CDR3 DNA follows: TGTGCCTGGAGTGGAACAGGTACCACTTTCTTCCAGCATTTT. This gives the protein CAWSGTGTTFFQHF.

The V gene is TRBV28, the J gene TRBJ2-3, with 12 bases that match TRBD1. CDR3 size: 17 residues. Germline lookup yields CDR1 MDHEN and CDR2 SYDVKM. V was clipped by 8 bases and J by 7 bases; unmatched bases: 16. CDR3 in amino acids: CASFPYPGTGGLYTQYF. The CDR3 region has the DNA TGTGCCAGCTTCCCTTACCCCGGGACAGGGGGCTTATATACGCAGTATTTT.

Concerning this clone itself: An end of the junction differs from the germline gene, which may be a read error. V usage is TRBV29-1 and J usage is TRBJ1-5, with 7 bases matching TRBD1. The germline V gene has CDR1 SQVTM and CDR2 ANQGSEA. The CDR3 spans 13 residues. The CDR3 loop reads CSVQVGGNQPQHF. CDR3 in DNA: TGCAGCGTTCAGGTAGGGGGCAACCAGCCCCAGCATTTT.

The chain links TRBV4-2 to TRBJ2-1; TRBD1 is a possible D gene (5 bases). The CDR3 loop spans 17 amino acids. The V end lost 6 bases, the J end lost 4 bases, and 22 bases lay between the germline ends. Germline lookup yields CDR1 LGHNA and CDR2 YNFKEQ. The CDR3 nucleotides read TGTGCCAGCAGGAAAATGGGGCGCCCCCCGAGATACAATGAGCAGTTCTTC. Amino acids: CASRKMGRPPRYNEQFF.

The chain is built from TRBV5-4 and TRBJ2-7, with a tentative D call TRBD2 (6 bases). V dropped 0 bases and J dropped 9 bases, with 16 bases sitting between them. Per the germline V gene, CDR1 is SGHNT and CDR2 is YYREEE (reference sequence). This CDR3 has 14 residues. The CDR3 protein is CASSLGLAESVQYF. DNA of the CDR3: TGTGCCAGCAGCTTGGGGTTAGCGGAGTCAGTGCAGTACTTC.

This clone has a handful of counts. The genes are TRBV9 and TRBJ2-7; 11 bases map to TRBD1. This CDR3 has 15 amino acids. Germline-derived CDR1 and CDR2 are SGDLS and YYNGEE. Germline trimming cut 4 bases from V and 5 bases from J; bases unmatched to any gene: 8. The CDR3 spells CASSPWTGGIDEQYF. The CDR3 DNA reads TGTGCCAGCAGCCCCTGGACAGGGGGCATTGACGAGCAGTACTTC.

V is TRBV7-9 and J is TRBJ2-1, with 12 bases matching TRBD2. This CDR3 region has 18 residues. Losses at the gene ends were 3 bases for V and 4 bases for J; bases not matched to a gene: 10. The V gene's germline CDR1 is SEHNR and CDR2 FQNEAQ (reference sequence). The chain's CDR3 is CASSLVGKTSGSYNEQFF. As DNA, the CDR3 is TGTGCCAGCAGCTTGGTGGGCAAGACTAGCGGGAGTTACAATGAGCAGTTCTTC.